A selection of T cell receptor beta chains follows, all from one sample in a study of shared clonotypes between healthy human individuals. Data came from immunoSEQ multiplex PCR; TCRdb stores just in-frame clones and leaves some out. This sample carries approximately 590,000 clones, nearly 97% of them seen once, and the ten largest clones take about 0.11%. The material sequenced was naive CD8+ T cells sorted from blood. Every receptor here comes from a woman in her twenties or thirties in good health. The CDR3 runs from the conserved cysteine through the conserved F or W. D genes are given only for firm matches. Clone size, where shown, is once, few, many, or a class for clones that have expanded.

.	TRBJ2-1	14	.	TRBV6-5	TGTGCCAGCAGTCCTGTTATCGGCGGCAATGAGCAGTTCTTC	CASSPVIGGNEQFF
.	TRBJ2-7	15	.	TRBV9	TGTGCCAGCAGCGTAGTGCCTAGCGACCCCTACGAGCAGTACTTC	CASSVVPSDPYEQYF
.	TRBJ2-4	14	.	TRBV27	TGTGCCAGCAGTTTTTCGGACGGATCAAACATTCAGTACTTC	CASSFSDGSNIQYF
.	TRBJ2-7	13	.	TRBV27	TGTGCCAGCAGCGGCGCGGGGTGGTACGAGCAGTACTTC	CASSGAGWYEQYF
.	TRBJ2-7	17	.	TRBV18	TGTGCCAGCTCACCAGACTTTGGCACCACCAGCTCCTACGAGCAGTACTTC	CASSPDFGTTSSYEQYF
TRBD1	TRBJ1-4	13	.	TRBV10-2	TGCGCCAGCAGGACGGGACAGAGTGAAAAACTGTTTTTT	CASRTGQSEKLFF
TRBD1	TRBJ1-1	14	.	TRBV27	TGTGCCAGCGGAATCCTACAGGGGGGGACTGAAGCTTTCTTT	CASGILQGGTEAFF
.	TRBJ2-1	17	once	TRBV7-6	TGTGCCAGCAGCTCTACAAGGACGGCCGCCTCCTACAATGAGCAGTTCTTC	CASSSTRTAASYNEQFF
.	TRBJ1-5	14	.	TRBV28	TGTGCCAGCAGACCGCAGGGTGGCAATCAGCCCCAGCATTTT	CASRPQGGNQPQHF
TRBD2	TRBJ2-7	15	.	TRBV7-9	TGTGCCAGCAGCCCGGGACTAGCGGGAACGGGAGAGCAGTACTTC	CASSPGLAGTGEQYF
.	TRBJ1-1	12	once	TRBV29-1	TGCAGCGTAGGGGTTGGGAACACTGAAGCTTTCTTT	CSVGVGNTEAFF
.	TRBJ1-2	14	.	TRBV7-9	TGTGCCAGCAGCCCACGAGGCGGCACGGGTGGCTACACCTTC	CASSPRGGTGGYTF
.	TRBJ2-5	20	.	TRBV18	TGTGCCAGCTCATCGTCGCCCGCGGGCCCCTCAAACGGCCTGCGAGAGACCCAGTACTTC	CASSSSPAGPSNGLRETQYF
.	TRBJ1-2	13	.	TRBV5-6	TGTGCCAGCAGCTTGTTCGGAGACAGGGGCTACACCTTC	CASSLFGDRGYTF
.	TRBJ2-1	15	.	TRBV21-1	TGTGCCAGCAGATTACGACACCATTCCGACAATGAGCAGTTCTTC	CASRLRHHSDNEQFF
.	TRBJ2-7	12	.	TRBV5-4	TGTGCCAGCAGCTTGGGAGGATTTGAGCAGTACTTC	CASSLGGFEQYF
.	TRBJ1-1	13	.	TRBV15	TGTGCCACCAGCAGCCGGGGGAACACTGAAGCTTTCTTT	CATSSRGNTEAFF
.	TRBJ2-7	15	.	TRBV6-6	TGTGCCAGCAGTTACTCTTCGGGAGCAACCTACGAGCAGTACTTC	CASSYSSGATYEQYF
TRBD2	TRBJ2-5	16	.	TRBV5-1	TGCGCCAGCAGCCAAAGACTAGCGGGGCTCCGGGAGACCCAGTACTTC	CASSQRLAGLRETQYF
.	TRBJ2-2	15	.	TRBV7-2	TGTGCCAGCAGCTTATGGGTAGATTCCACCGGGGAGCTGTTTTTT	CASSLWVDSTGELFF
.	TRBJ1-1	14	.	TRBV13	TGTGCCAGCAGCCCGAGTACCGGCTGGACTGAAGCTTTCTTT	CASSPSTGWTEAFF
TRBD1	TRBJ1-2	13	.	TRBV27	TGTGCCAGCGGGACAGAAGCTAACTATGGCTACACCTTC	CASGTEANYGYTF
TRBD2	TRBJ2-7	17	.	TRBV28	TGTGCCAGCAGTCCCGGGACTAGCGGGATGAGCTACTACGAGCAGTACTTC	CASSPGTSGMSYYEQYF
.	TRBJ2-5	15	once	TRBV9	TGTGCCAGCAGCATACAGGGTGATGTTGTAGAGACCCAGTACTTC	CASSIQGDVVETQYF
.	TRBJ2-2	15	.	TRBV9	TGTGCCAGCAGCGTAGACGGCAGGGGATCCGGGGAGCTGTTTTTT	CASSVDGRGSGELFF
.	TRBJ2-1	13	.	TRBV6-5	TGTGCCAGCAGTTACCTCCCTAGTAATGAGCAGTTCTTC	CASSYLPSNEQFF
.	TRBJ2-4	13	.	TRBV2	TGTGCCAGCAAGGTGAAGCGGATAAACATTCAGTACTTC	CASKVKRINIQYF
TRBD1	TRBJ1-2	15	.	TRBV4-1	TGCGCCAGCAGCCAAGTGGGGACAGGGGCCTATGGCTACACCTTC	CASSQVGTGAYGYTF
TRBD1	TRBJ2-5	16	.	TRBV30	TGTGCCTACTCCCCGATCCCCCAGGGGGCGTGGGAGACCCAGTACTTC	CAYSPIPQGAWETQYF
.	TRBJ1-1	11	.	TRBV2	TGTGCCAGGGCAAAAAACACTGAAGCTTTCTTT	CARAKNTEAFF
TRBD2	TRBJ2-1	16	.	TRBV27	TGTGCCAGCAGTCCAATACTAGCGGGAGGGCCGAATGAGCAGTTCTTC	CASSPILAGGPNEQFF
.	TRBJ1-2	13	once	TRBV10-3	TGTGCCATCAGTGAATGGGGCCCCTATGGCTACACCTTC	CAISEWGPYGYTF
.	TRBJ2-3	13	.	TRBV7-6	TGTGCCAGCAGCTTAGTCACCACAGATACGCAGTATTTT	CASSLVTTDTQYF
TRBD2	TRBJ2-7	12	.	TRBV10-1	TGCGCCAGCAGTGATGGGACTACCGAGCAGTACTTC	CASSDGTTEQYF
TRBD1	TRBJ1-4	18	.	TRBV15	TGTGCCACCAGCAGTGCTGGACAGGGTTTTGCAACTAATGAAAAACTGTTTTTT	CATSSAGQGFATNEKLFF
TRBD2	TRBJ2-7	14	.	TRBV6-5	TGTGCCAGCAGTAAACTAGCGGGAGCTGGCGAGCAGTACTTC	CASSKLAGAGEQYF
.	TRBJ2-5	13	.	TRBV7-8	TGTGCCAGCAGCTCCGATCGGGAGTCGTCCCAGTACTTC	CASSSDRESSQYF
TRBD1	TRBJ2-7	14	.	TRBV9	TGTGCCAGCAGCAGCCGGGACAGCTCCTACGAGCAGTACTTC	CASSSRDSSYEQYF
.	TRBJ1-1	11	.	TRBV28	TGTGCCAGCAGCTCTAACACTGAAGCTTTCTTT	CASSSNTEAFF
TRBD2	TRBJ2-3	16	.	TRBV5-6	TGTGCCAGCAGCGGACTAGCGGGACACCCCACAGATACGCAGTATTTT	CASSGLAGHPTDTQYF
.	TRBJ2-3	15	.	TRBV27	TGTGCCAGCGCCACCGAAGGGCCATTGACAGATACGCAGTATTTT	CASATEGPLTDTQYF
.	TRBJ1-2	16	.	TRBV5-4	TGTGCCAGCAGCTCCCCGGGGGAGGCCCTATTCTATGGCTACACCTTC	CASSSPGEALFYGYTF
TRBD2	TRBJ2-3	16	.	TRBV27	TGTGCCAGCAGTTTCCAAGCGGGAGGGCCCCCAGATACGCAGTATTTT	CASSFQAGGPPDTQYF
TRBD2	TRBJ2-7	19	.	TRBV7-3	TGTGCCAGCGCTGGCGATCCGGGACTAGCGGGAGTGTCATCCTACGAGCAGTACTTC	CASAGDPGLAGVSSYEQYF
TRBD1	TRBJ2-7	13	.	TRBV7-2	TGTGCCAGCCGGGACAGGGACCGAGGGGAGCAGTACTTC	CASRDRDRGEQYF
TRBD2	TRBJ2-5	17	.	TRBV5-1	TGCGCCAGCAGCTTGATCGGTGGACTAGCGGGAGAAGAGACCCAGTACTTC	CASSLIGGLAGEETQYF
TRBD1	TRBJ1-2	16	.	TRBV5-1	TGCGCCAGCAGCTTGCCAGGGGGCAGAGGGCGCTATGGCTACACCTTC	CASSLPGGRGRYGYTF
TRBD1	TRBJ2-1	16	.	TRBV11-1	TGTGCCAGCAGCAGCGGACAGGGGGGAGGGGGCCATGAGCAGTTCTTC	CASSSGQGGGGHEQFF
TRBD2	TRBJ2-3	17	.	TRBV28	TGTGCCAGCAGTGCGCGGGGTCGCGGGAGAACTTCGGATACGCAGTATTTT	CASSARGRGRTSDTQYF
.	TRBJ1-1	14	once	TRBV5-6	TGTGCCAGCAGCTTGTGGTCGGGGCGGATTGAAGCTTTCTTT	CASSLWSGRIEAFF
TRBD2	TRBJ2-7	16	.	TRBV2	TGTGCCAGCAGTGCGGGTGGCGGGAGCCTCCGGGGTGAGCAGTACTTC	CASSAGGGSLRGEQYF
.	TRBJ2-7	13	.	TRBV6-1	TGTGCCAGCAGCGCCCCCCTCGAGCGCGAGCAGTACTTC	CASSAPLEREQYF
.	TRBJ2-6	15	.	TRBV6-1	TGTGCCAGCAGTGAGGTGGGCGCTGGGGCCAACGTCCTGACTTTC	CASSEVGAGANVLTF
TRBD2	TRBJ2-7	16	.	TRBV10-1	TGCGCCAGCAGTGATACTAGCGGCCTCGGCTCCTACGAGCAGTACTTC	CASSDTSGLGSYEQYF
.	TRBJ2-2	13	.	TRBV28	TGTGCCAGCAGTTTGCGGTACACCGGGGAGCTGTTTTTT	CASSLRYTGELFF